Presented here are 24 T cell receptor beta chains from one specimen sequenced in a study of long-term antiretroviral therapy in people with HIV. The run of the v3.0 immunoSEQ assay was at survey level. Some clones are missing from TCRdb's copy, which holds only in-frame ones; the method was immunoSEQ multiplex PCR. The repertoire consists of tens of thousands of clones, with approximately 72% occurring once and the leading ten covering 3% to 3.5%. Sequenced material: unsorted PBMCs, taken 3 years after starting antiretroviral therapy. These receptor sequences come from a man aged 50-60 years with HIV.

The V call is TRBV5-4, the J call TRBJ2-5, with 9 bases fitting TRBD2. The CDR3 contains 15 residues. V shed 1 base and J 3 bases; nucleotides not matched to a gene: 4. Germline CDR1 is SGHNT and CDR2 is YYREEE (reference sequence). CDR3 protein: CASSLRTSVKETQYF. The CDR3 DNA sequence: TGTGCCAGCAGCTTGAGGACTAGCGTAAAAGAGACCCAGTACTTC.

This clone was counted only a few times. This chain joins TRBV15 and TRBJ1-6; D unresolved. Germline CDR1 reads LNHNV; CDR2 reads YYDKDF (reference sequence). The CDR3 consists of 16 residues. Trimming left V 6 bases short and J 0 bases short, with 12 bases between. CDR3 amino acids: CATSVTESSYNSPLHF. The CDR3 DNA follows: TGTGCCACCAGTGTGACCGAGAGCTCCTATAATTCACCCCTCCACTTT.

The gene calls are TRBV5-4 and TRBJ2-6, with 8 bases aligning to TRBD2. V shed 0 bases and J 0 bases; nucleotides not matched to a gene: 5. The CDR3 spans 18 residues. The germline V gene has CDR1 SGHNT and CDR2 YYREEE (reference sequence). CDR3 in amino acids: CASSLAPAGASGANVLTF. DNA for the CDR3: TGTGCCAGCAGCTTGGCCCCAGCGGGGGCCTCTGGGGCCAACGTCCTGACTTTC.

V usage is TRBV19 and J usage is TRBJ2-2, with 8 bases lining up with TRBD2. J gave up 7 bases and V 6 bases, and 13 bases lay outside the gene matches. Germline V gives CDR1 LNHDA, CDR2 SQIVND (reference sequence). The CDR3 is 16 amino acids. CDR3 in amino acids: CASSQPSGGTGGELFF. The CDR3 DNA reads TGTGCCAGTAGCCAACCGTCGGGGGGGACGGGCGGGGAGCTGTTTTTT.

This clone was observed a single time. The chain is built from TRBV7-9 and TRBJ1-2; D ambiguous. CDR3 length: 14 amino acids. The germline V gene encodes CDR1 SEHNR and CDR2 FQNEAQ (reference sequence). The ends were cut back, 5 bases at V and 4 bases at J, with 14 bases in the middle. CDR3 nucleotides: TGTGCCAGCAGCCCCCCCACACTTCTCTATGGCTACACCTTC. It specifies CASSPPTLLYGYTF.

The CDR3 sequence is CASSQDPVAGGLDEQFF. CDR3 nucleotides: TGCGCCAGCAGCCAAGATCCAGTGGCGGGGGGCTTGGATGAGCAGTTCTTC. The chain is built from TRBV4-3 and TRBJ2-1; 8 bases fit TRBD2. The CDR3 runs 17 residues. Germline lookup yields CDR1 LGHNA and CDR2 YSLEER. V was clipped by 0 bases and J by 8 bases; unmatched bases: 12.

The chain carries TRBV18 and TRBJ2-7, with D possibly TRBD1 on 6 matching bases. CDR3 size: 14 residues. The ends were cut back, 4 bases at V and 6 bases at J, with 16 bases in the middle. The germline CDR1 and CDR2 sequences are KGHSH and LQKENI. CDR3 nucleotides: TGTGCCAGCTCACGAACGGGACACCTTCCCGAGCAGTACTTC. Protein sequence: CASSRTGHLPEQYF.

The chain joins TRBV6-5 to TRBJ2-7, with D perhaps TRBD2 (5 bases). CDR1 and CDR2 (germline): MNHEY, SVGAGI. This CDR3 is 15 amino acids long. Trimming removed 0 bases from V and 5 bases from J, with 14 bases in between. The CDR3 reads CASSYSPRGRNEQYF. The CDR3 bases are TGTGCCAGCAGTTACTCCCCCCGAGGGCGCAACGAGCAGTACTTC.

V is TRBV4-3 and J is TRBJ2-1, with 7 bases fitting TRBD2. The CDR3 runs to 16 residues. The germline CDR1 and CDR2 sequences are LGHNA and YSLEER. V lost 4 bases, J lost 0 bases, and 6 bases stayed unmatched. The CDR3 spells CASSLLAAPSYNEQFF. The CDR3, as DNA: TGCGCCAGCAGCCTGCTAGCGGCCCCCTCCTACAATGAGCAGTTCTTC.

The chain's CDR3 is CASPRTVAYEQYF. CDR3 nucleotide sequence: TGTGCCAGCCCCCGGACTGTGGCCTACGAGCAGTACTTC. This chain connects TRBV7-9 to TRBJ2-7; TRBD2 is a possible D gene (5 bases). CDR1 and CDR2 from the germline V gene are SEHNR and FQNEAQ (reference sequence). Trimming shortened V by 8 bases and J by 2 bases, and 13 bases separated the two germline ends. CDR3 length equals 13 residues. Together with reference TRBV7-9 and TRBJ2-7, the CDR3 gives the full variable domain: DTGVSQNPRHKITKRGQNVTFRCDPISEHNRLYWYRQTLGQGPEFLTYFQNEAQLEKSRLLSDRFSAERPKGSFSTLEIQRTEQGDSAMYLCASPRTVAYEQYFGPGTRLTVT.

The chain joins TRBV5-1 to TRBJ1-2; weak D call: TRBD1 (5 bases). This CDR3 spans 16 amino acids. Between the trimmed V and J ends, which lost 1 base and 4 bases, there was a span of 17 bases. Germline V CDR1 and CDR2: SGHRS, YFSETQ. The CDR3 region is CASSLNGDYRVYGYTF. In nucleotides, the CDR3 is TGCGCCAGCAGCTTGAATGGGGACTACCGAGTCTATGGCTACACCTTC.

The chain joins TRBV9 to TRBJ2-4, with TRBD1 identical over 7 bases. Looked up from germline, CDR1 is SGDLS and CDR2 is YYNGEE. The CDR3 contains 13 residues. The ends lost 3 bases at V and 12 bases at J; junction bases unmatched: 9. For the CDR3, the DNA is TGTGCCAGCAGCGGCCCTCTTACAGGGGATCAGTACTTC. This encodes CASSGPLTGDQYF.

The chain links TRBV7-8 to TRBJ1-2; 9 nucleotides line up with TRBD1. The J segment lost 4 bases and the V segment lost 2 bases, leaving 2 bases of the junction unmatched. The CDR3 runs 14 residues. Germline values: CDR1 SGHVS, CDR2 FQNEAQ. CDR3 in DNA: TGTGCCAGCAGCTTACGACAGGGGGTCTATGGCTACACCTTC. It translates to CASSLRQGVYGYTF.

V and J are TRBV7-2 and TRBJ1-2; 7 nucleotides match TRBD1. V gave up 3 bases and J gave up 10 bases; unmatched junction bases: 5. Germline V gene data show CDR1 as SGHTA and CDR2 as FQGNSA. The CDR3 runs to 12 residues. The CDR3 here is CASSFGTDYYTF. CDR3 coding DNA: TGTGCCAGCAGCTTTGGGACAGACTACTACACCTTC.

The chain joins TRBV19 to TRBJ2-5; D tentatively fits TRBD1 or TRBD2 (5 bases each). The CDR3 runs to 13 residues. Germline lookup yields CDR1 LNHDA and CDR2 SQIVND (reference sequence). Deletions cut 7 bases from V and 5 bases from J, with 14 bases between. For the CDR3, the DNA is TGTGCCAGTAATGGCCAAGGGGAGGAGACCCAGTACTTC. This translates into CASNGQGEETQYF.

The chain combines TRBV11-2 with TRBJ1-6; TRBD1 might be the D (6 bases). The CDR3 extends over 16 amino acids. Trimming removed 5 bases from V and 10 bases from J, with 21 bases in between. The germline V gene has CDR1 SGHAT and CDR2 FQNNGV. DNA of the CDR3: TGTGCCAGCAGCCCGAGGACAGCCCGGTCGGGATCACCCCTCCACTTT. Amino acids: CASSPRTARSGSPLHF. The variable domain in full, with the rest retrieved from reference TRBV11-2 and TRBJ1-6, is EAGVAQSPRYKIIEKRQSVAFWCNPISGHATLYWYQQILGQGPKLLIQFQNNGVVDDSQLPKDRFSAERLKGVDSTLKIQPAKLEDSAVYLCASSPRTARSGSPLHFGNGTRLTVT.

The V and J genes are TRBV11-2 and TRBJ2-7; TRBD1 matches at 10 bases. Losses at the gene ends were 0 bases for V and 4 bases for J; bases not matched to a gene: 6. The germline CDR1 and CDR2 sequences are SGHAT and FQNNGV. The CDR3 sequence is 16 residues long. CDR3: CASSLDRTGGPYEQYF. The CDR3 nucleotides read TGTGCCAGCAGCTTAGATCGGACAGGGGGGCCGTACGAGCAGTACTTC.

This clone has just a few counts. The chain joins TRBV7-9 to TRBJ2-1; possibly TRBD1 or TRBD2 for D (5 bases each). CDR1 and CDR2 (germline): SEHNR, FQNEAQ (reference sequence). The CDR3 spans 14 residues. Trimming took 0 bases from V and 6 from J, leaving 9 bases between them. The CDR3 region has the DNA TGTGCCAGCAGCTTAGCCGGGACCCTCAATGAGCAGTTCTTC. It encodes CASSLAGTLNEQFF.

V gene TRBV4-2 combines with J gene TRBJ2-4; D gene ambiguous. The V end was cut by 5 bases, the J end by 5 bases, with 10 bases between. Germline assignment: CDR1 LGHNA and CDR2 YNFKEQ. The CDR3 loop spans 13 amino acids. The CDR3 sequence is CASSIRRENIQYF. DNA for the CDR3: TGTGCCAGCAGCATCAGGCGTGAAAACATTCAGTACTTC.

A few counts support this clone. This chain connects TRBV6-6 to TRBJ1-1, with D maybe TRBD1 (6 bases). The CDR3 contains 13 residues. The V end was cut by 7 bases, the J end by 2 bases, with 11 bases between. Germline V gene sequence: CDR1 MNHNY, CDR2 SVGAGI (reference sequence). CDR3 in amino acids: CASNWGANTEAFF. In DNA, the CDR3 is TGTGCCAGCAACTGGGGGGCCAACACTGAAGCTTTCTTT.

V and J are TRBV27 and TRBJ2-5; 8 bases map to TRBD1. After removal of 4 bases from V and 5 bases from J, the junction contained 3 bases not matched to a gene. Germline CDR1 is MNHEY and CDR2 is SMNVEV (reference sequence). The CDR3 runs to 13 residues. CDR3 nucleotide sequence: TGTGCCAGCAGTTCAAGGACAGGGGAGACCCAGTACTTC. Its protein product is CASSSRTGETQYF.

The chain links TRBV27 to TRBJ1-5, with 8 bases aligning to TRBD1. The CDR3 consists of 15 residues. Germline loops: CDR1 MNHEY, CDR2 SMNVEV (reference sequence). Trimming took 8 bases from V and 4 from J; bases not matched to a gene: 10. The CDR3, as DNA: TGTGCCAGCGGCGTGACAGGGGCGACTAATCAGCCCCAGCATTTT. Protein: CASGVTGATNQPQHF.

This clone has only a few counts. The V gene is TRBV4-1, the J gene TRBJ2-7; 7 bases line up with TRBD1. This CDR3 comprises 14 residues. V trimming: 4 bases; J trimming: 2 bases; junction bases outside the gene matches: 5. Germline CDR1 is MGHRA and CDR2 is YSYEKL. CDR3 amino acids: CASSPDRPPYEQYF. The CDR3 bases are TGCGCCAGCAGCCCGGACAGGCCACCCTACGAGCAGTACTTC.

The gene calls are TRBV5-4 and TRBJ2-7, with a weak D call TRBD2 (5 bases). The ends were cut back, 2 bases at V and 1 base at J, with 10 bases in the middle. The CDR3 runs 14 residues. The germline CDR1 and CDR2 sequences are SGHNT and YYREEE (reference sequence). CDR3 DNA: TGTGCCAGCAGCTTCTATGGGAGTTCCTACGAGCAGTACTTC. Translated, it gives CASSFYGSSYEQYF.